This T cell receptor (beta chain) was observed in a study of blood T cell repertoires in COVID-19 (dated by TCRdb to about 2020). As for the study more broadly: Samples from collaborators originated in the United States, Italy and Spain and spanned both the acute and convalescent phases of COVID-19. The prospective study material was composed of cDNA or gDNA derived from T cells, B-cell-depleted T cells, or PBMCs. Where HLA class I and class II types were available, the types were taken from metadata supplied by the sample provider, not from assay-based typing. The repertoires were released in a freely available public database meant as a resource for research on the immune response to SARS-CoV-2. Subjects who had been exposed to COVID-19, were actively infected with it, or had recovered from it provided the deeply sampled blood TCRbeta repertoires that made up the dataset. The samples were drawn from the first 160 participants of the ongoing ImmuneRACE study and from more than 1,000 subjects provided by 6 global collaborators. The sample metadata nearly always contained a de-identified subject ID, COVID-19 status, age in years and sex. Overall study results and their limits: The quantity of clinical and demographic metadata differed by source and by participant and was supplied without curation.

TCRbeta CDR3 regions were amplified from genomic DNA by means of the immunoSEQ Assay, a bias-controlled multiplex PCR. Per the authors' processing: Nucleated cell counts per sample were estimated from amplification of reference gene primers within the assay. To quantify the absolute abundance of each unique TCRbeta CDR3 rearrangement, sequence reads were collapsed and filtered. For each sample, productive Simpson clonality was calculated as the square root of Simpson's diversity index across productive rearrangements. The source is immuneACCESS, and TCRdb retained only in-frame sequences with V and J called. Part of the clones is not carried over; for the studies checked, unresolved V genes explain less than half of this, and the remainder is unexplained. V and J calls plus clone size are reproduced from that table; the DNA served to infer D and trimming. Across this sample there are over 150,000 clones, with about three quarters seen only once. Jointly, the top ten make up less than 9.5% of the sample.

Reading from cysteine to phenylalanine, the CDR3 counts 12 amino acids. Only CDR3 DNA is held: 36 bases, read in frame from base 1. Germline trimming amounts to 6 bases on V and 7 bases on J, with 5 as the count of junction bases outside the gene matches. Looking up the germline V gene yields CDR1 MNHEY and CDR2 SVGAGI. This clone was seen only once. Its antigen specificity is not known. No much larger clone exists at a distance of one base, and base qualities are not known. Whole blood was collected in K2EDTA tubes by collaborating institutions according to the institutions' own protocols. For TCRbeta analysis, collaborators shipped samples in one of three forms: frozen whole blood, isolated PBMCs, or DNA extracted from either of those sample types.

Sample: peripheral blood. Recombination linked TRBV6-5 to TRBJ1-1; the central 7 bases match TRBD1. This clonotype was sampled from a man aged 60-69 years with acute or convalescent COVID-19. For the CDR3, the sequence is CASRQGNGEAFF. The base sequence is TGTGCCAGCAGACAGGGGAACGGTGAAGCTTTCTTT.